This record covers a single T cell receptor (beta chain). This entry is derived from a study of blood T cell repertoires in COVID-19. As for the study in general: T cells, B-cell-depleted T cells, or PBMCs provided the cDNA or gDNA that served as material.

The CDR3 length is 14 residues. V lost 1 base and J lost 2, with 9 bases in between. Germline V CDR1 and CDR2: SGHVS, FQNEAQ. Seattle participants joined during active infection and were tracked over time. Produced via immunoSEQ multiplex PCR; TCRdb's table is partial and in-frame only. The profile shows roughly 100,000 clones, around nine tenths of them singletons. This receptor was obtained from a woman between 50 and 59 years old with COVID-19, enrolled during active disease. V usage is TRBV7-8 and J usage is TRBJ2-7; tentatively, D is TRBD1 (5 bases). Sequenced: peripheral blood. CDR3: CASSLGRVTYEQYF. The CDR3 DNA reads TGTGCCAGCAGCTTAGGCAGGGTTACCTACGAGCAGTACTTC.